Following are 27 T cell receptor beta chains from one sample sequenced in a study of cytomegalovirus exposure and HLA in healthy donors. The study ran its PCR with 60 Vbeta and 13 Jbeta primers. TCRdb's table, derived via immunoSEQ multiplex PCR, lists solely in-frame clones and lacks some. The sample includes more than 95,000 clones, around 10% of them seen just once. Sequenced sample: PBMCs. These receptors were collected from a man aged 35 to 55 in good health and CMV-seropositive.

This clone has only a few counts. This sequence joins TRBV9 and TRBJ1-2, with D hard to call. Germline CDR1 reads SGDLS; CDR2 reads YYNGEE. This CDR3 is built from 15 residues. Trimming took 1 base from V and 1 from J, leaving 11 bases between them. CDR3 loop: CASSVREAGNYGYTF. In DNA form, the CDR3 reads TGTGCCAGCAGCGTAAGGGAAGCGGGTAACTATGGCTACACCTTC.

The J gene is TRBJ2-1, the V gene TRBV14; D might be TRBD2 (5 bases). V lost 5 bases, J lost 8 bases, and 7 bases lay in between. The CDR3 is 11 amino acids. In germline, CDR1 is SGHDN, CDR2 FVKESK. CDR3 in amino acids: CASSWGDEQFF. In nucleotides, the CDR3 is TGTGCCAGCAGCTGGGGAGATGAGCAGTTCTTC.

In DNA, the CDR3 is TGTGCCAGCAGTTCGACTAGCGGGACGACACAAGAGACCCAGTACTTC. Translated, it gives CASSSTSGTTQETQYF. The rearrangement uses TRBV11-2 and TRBJ2-5; 11 positions agree with TRBD2. CDR1 is SGHAT, CDR2 FQNNGV, per germline. V was clipped by 6 bases and J by 2 bases; unmatched bases: 8. This CDR3 spans 16 amino acids. Full variable domain (missing parts from reference TRBV11-2 and TRBJ2-5): EAGVAQSPRYKIIEKRQSVAFWCNPISGHATLYWYQQILGQGPKLLIQFQNNGVVDDSQLPKDRFSAERLKGVDSTLKIQPAKLEDSAVYLCASSSTSGTTQETQYFGPGTRLLVL.

This clone was observed a few times. The rearrangement joins TRBV2 to TRBJ1-5, with TRBD1 as a possible D gene (6 bases). The V end lost 11 bases, the J end lost 5 bases, and 13 bases lay between the germline ends. The CDR3 totals 12 residues. Germline assignment: CDR1 SNHLY and CDR2 FYNNEI. The CDR3 protein is CAGGEGDQPQHF. In DNA form, the CDR3 reads TGTGCCGGTGGGGAGGGGGATCAGCCCCAGCATTTT.

This clone was detected only a few times. This rearrangement joins TRBV7-9 to TRBJ2-3, with D unclear. The germline V gene has CDR1 SEHNR and CDR2 FQNEAQ (reference sequence). CDR3 length: 15 amino acids. Trimming left V 8 bases short and J 4 bases short, with 19 bases between. Here the CDR3 reads CASSSRIIASDTQYF. CDR3 sequence (DNA): TGTGCCAGCTCCTCTAGGATTATTGCGTCAGATACGCAGTATTTT.

This chain connects TRBV27 to TRBJ1-1, with D tentatively TRBD1 (6 bases). The germline V gene encodes CDR1 MNHEY and CDR2 SMNVEV (reference sequence). Between the trimmed V and J ends, which lost 1 base and 1 base, there was a span of 7 bases. The CDR3 is 14 amino acids. The CDR3 here is CASSLLTGNTEAFF. For the CDR3, the DNA is TGTGCCAGCAGTTTATTGACAGGGAACACTGAAGCTTTCTTT.

By sample fraction, this clone is large. At the DNA level, this CDR3 is encoded by other sequences in the same sample as well. The chain employs TRBV7-8 and TRBJ2-7; TRBD2 might be the D (5 bases). This CDR3 region has 15 residues. CDR1 SGHVS and CDR2 FQNEAQ come from the germline V gene. Trimming removed 1 base at V and 4 bases at J, with 14 bases between. The DNA of the CDR3 is TGTGCCAGCAGCTTAGACGCGGGCGCAGGATACGAGCAGTACTTC. Its translation: CASSLDAGAGYEQYF.

The chain couples TRBV27 to TRBJ1-4; D call uncertain. The CDR3 covers 17 residues. V was clipped by 3 bases and J by 5 bases, with 19 bases between them. Germline-derived CDR1 and CDR2 are MNHEY and SMNVEV (reference sequence). The CDR3 coding sequence is TGTGCCAGCAGTTTTAAAAAGGGAGTGGGAGGAAATGAAAAACTGTTTTTT. Amino acid sequence: CASSFKKGVGGNEKLFF. Full variable domain (remainder filled in from reference TRBV27 and TRBJ1-4): EAQVTQNPRYLITVTGKKLTVTCSQNMNHEYMSWYRQDPGLGLRQIYYSMNVEVTDKGDVPEGYKVSRKEKRNFPLILESPSPNQTSLYFCASSFKKGVGGNEKLFFGSGTQLSVL.

The chain recombines TRBV6-4 with TRBJ2-7; 9 bases match TRBD1. The ends lost 2 bases at V and 3 bases at J; junction bases unmatched: 2. The germline gives CDR1 MRHNA, CDR2 SNTAGT. The CDR3 runs to 14 residues. This chain's CDR3 is CASSDRDRDYEQYF. In nucleotides, the CDR3 is TGTGCCAGCAGTGACAGGGACAGGGACTACGAGCAGTACTTC.

The V gene is TRBV28, the J gene TRBJ1-4; TRBD1 matches 8 bases. Germline trimming cut 6 bases from V and 8 bases from J; bases unmatched to any gene: 8. There are 14 residues in the CDR3. From germline, CDR1 is MDHEN and CDR2 SYDVKM. CDR3 in DNA: TGTGCCAGCAGACGAGGACAGGGAGGGGAAAAACTGTTTTTT. It codes for CASRRGQGGEKLFF.

The rearrangement links TRBV7-6 to TRBJ1-1; D is unclear. V was cut by 2 bases and J by 0 bases, with 4 bases left in between. This CDR3 has 13 amino acids. The germline V gene has CDR1 SGHVS and CDR2 FNYEAQ. The CDR3 bases are TGTGCCAGCAGCTTACTTATGAACACTGAAGCTTTCTTT. It yields the protein CASSLLMNTEAFF.

The chain recombines TRBV19 with TRBJ1-2, with a weak D call TRBD1 (5 bases). CDR1 is LNHDA, CDR2 SQIVND, per germline (reference sequence). Trimming cost V 1 base and J 0 bases, with 9 bases left between them. The CDR3 is 15 amino acids. The DNA of the CDR3 is TGTGCCAGTAGTATAGGGGCAGGGTCTAACTATGGCTACACCTTC. This codes for CASSIGAGSNYGYTF.

This clone was detected a few times. V gene TRBV29-1 combines with J gene TRBJ2-6; no definite D call. The CDR3 is made up of 12 amino acids. CDR1 and CDR2 (germline): SQVTM, ANQGSEA. Trimming pared 7 bases from V and 2 bases from J, leaving 6 bases between. CDR3 in DNA: TGCAGCGCCAACACTGGGGCCAACGTCCTGACTTTC. Protein: CSANTGANVLTF. Looking up the rest from reference TRBV29-1 and TRBJ2-6 gives the full variable domain: SAVISQKPSRDICQRGTSLTIQCQVDSQVTMMFWYRQQPGQSLTLIATANQGSEATYESGFVIDKFPISRPNLTFSTLTVSNMSPEDSSIYLCSANTGANVLTFGAGSRLTVL.

This clone was observed a few times. This sequence joins TRBV5-6 and TRBJ2-6; 7 nucleotides match TRBD2. CDR1 SGHDT and CDR2 YYEEEE come from the germline V gene. V was pared by 3 bases and J by 4 bases, with 7 bases of the junction left unmatched. The CDR3 runs 16 residues. Here the CDR3 reads CASSWRTSGGANVLTF. In nucleotides, the CDR3 is TGTGCCAGCAGCTGGAGGACTAGTGGGGGGGCCAACGTCCTGACTTTC.

V and J are TRBV11-2 and TRBJ2-4; 10 bases match TRBD2. V lost 2 bases and J lost 2; bases outside the gene matches: 9. The CDR3 has 18 amino acids. Germline lookup yields CDR1 SGHAT and CDR2 FQNNGV. The CDR3 spells CASSLSAGGGVTKNIQYF. The CDR3 region has the DNA TGTGCCAGCAGCTTATCAGCGGGAGGGGGTGTGACCAAAAACATTCAGTACTTC.

This clone was counted only a few times. An end of the junction does not agree with germline; a read error may underlie this. The chain combines TRBV7-7 with TRBJ2-2, with D possibly matching TRBD1 (7 bases). Germline CDR1 SSHAT, CDR2 FNYEAQ (reference sequence). This CDR3 has 17 residues. Written as DNA, the CDR3 is TGTGCTAGCAGCTTAGCCTCCAGGGGGGATACCGGTGGGGAGCTGTTTTTT. Its protein product is CASSLASRGDTGGELFF. The whole variable domain, filled in from reference TRBV7-7 and TRBJ2-2, reads GAGVSQSPRYKVTKRGQDVTLRCDPISSHATLYWYQQALGQGPEFLTYFNYEAQPDKSGLPSDRFSAERPEGSISTLTIQRTEQRDSAMYRCASSLASRGDTGGELFFGEGSRLTVL.

The rearrangement uses TRBV5-1 and TRBJ2-6, with a weak D call TRBD1 (5 bases). The germline V gene encodes CDR1 SGHRS and CDR2 YFSETQ. V was trimmed by 2 bases and J by 4 bases, leaving 7 bases between them. The CDR3 covers 14 residues. The CDR3 reads CASSLQEGANVLTF. The CDR3 nucleotides are TGCGCCAGCAGCTTACAGGAGGGGGCCAACGTCCTGACTTTC.

The chain uses TRBV7-8 and TRBJ1-3, with unresolved D. V was shortened by 5 bases and J by 0 bases, with 11 bases between the two germline ends. Germline assignment: CDR1 SGHVS and CDR2 FQNEAQ. This CDR3 spans 15 amino acids. DNA for the CDR3: TGTGCCAGCAGCCTTGGAGGCATCTCTGGAAACACCATATATTTT. This codes for CASSLGGISGNTIYF.

This clone was observed a few times. This rearrangement joins TRBV7-2 to TRBJ2-7, with D perhaps matching TRBD2 (6 bases). CDR3 length equals 13 residues. The germline V gene has CDR1 SGHTA and CDR2 FQGNSA. Deletions cut 5 bases from V and 1 base from J, with 9 bases between. Written as DNA, the CDR3 is TGTGCCAGCAGCGTTAGCGGATCCTACGAGCAGTACTTC. Residues: CASSVSGSYEQYF.

J is TRBJ2-1 and V is TRBV10-2, with 14 bases matching TRBD2. The trim removed 10 bases at V and 7 bases at J, leaving 6 bases unmatched. This CDR3 has 14 residues. Germline loops: CDR1 WSHSY, CDR2 SAAADI. The DNA of the CDR3 is TGCGCCACCTCCGGGACTAGCGGGAGTAATGAGCAGTTCTTC. It yields the protein CATSGTSGSNEQFF.

The chain uses TRBV25-1 and TRBJ2-7; 11 nucleotides line up with TRBD2. V gave up 1 base and J gave up 6 bases; unmatched junction bases: 5. The V gene's germline CDR1 is MGHDK and CDR2 SYGVNS. The CDR3 is 15 amino acids. CDR3 DNA sequence: TGTGCCAGCAGTGAATTGTTAGCGGGAGGGGCCGAGCAGTACTTC. Translated: CASSELLAGGAEQYF.

This clone was found a few times. This chain connects TRBV9 to TRBJ2-1; 9 positions match TRBD1. Germline V gene sequence: CDR1 SGDLS, CDR2 YYNGEE. V trimming: 4 bases; J trimming: 0 bases; junction bases outside the gene matches: 5. The CDR3 length is 16 residues. CDR3 sequence: CASSSPGQGSYNEQFF. The CDR3, as DNA: TGTGCCAGCAGCTCCCCGGGACAGGGCTCCTACAATGAGCAGTTCTTC.

The chain couples TRBV25-1 to TRBJ2-3, with 11 bases that match TRBD2. The length of the CDR3 is 18 residues. CDR1 is MGHDK and CDR2 is SYGVNS in the germline V gene. The ends lost 3 bases at V and 1 base at J; junction bases unmatched: 9. CDR3 amino acids: CASSEEGTSGGGTDTQYF. In DNA, the CDR3 is TGTGCCAGCAGTGAGGAGGGGACTAGCGGCGGGGGCACAGATACGCAGTATTTT.

The J gene is TRBJ2-5, the V gene TRBV11-2, with D possibly matching TRBD1 (6 bases). V dropped 0 bases and J dropped 1 base, with 6 bases sitting between them. The CDR3 contains 14 residues. CDR1 and CDR2 from the germline V gene are SGHAT and FQNNGV. The CDR3 DNA reads as TGTGCCAGCAGCTTAGAGACAGGCCAAGAGACCCAGTACTTC. It is translated as CASSLETGQETQYF. The whole variable domain, remainder taken from reference TRBV11-2 and TRBJ2-5, is EAGVAQSPRYKIIEKRQSVAFWCNPISGHATLYWYQQILGQGPKLLIQFQNNGVVDDSQLPKDRFSAERLKGVDSTLKIQPAKLEDSAVYLCASSLETGQETQYFGPGTRLLVL.

This clone turned up a few times. V usage is TRBV2 and J usage is TRBJ2-2, with D hard to call. Germline loops: CDR1 SNHLY, CDR2 FYNNEI. The CDR3 has 13 amino acids. Trimming shortened V by 5 bases and J by 7 bases, and 11 bases separated the two germline ends. The CDR3 loop is CASSKSGIGELFF. In nucleotides, the CDR3 is TGTGCCAGCAGTAAATCAGGAATCGGGGAGCTGTTTTTT.

This clone was counted only a few times. CDR3 bases: TGTGCCAGCAGCTATAGACAGGCTTCACCCCTCCACTTT. Amino acid sequence: CASSYRQASPLHF. The chain combines TRBV5-6 with TRBJ1-6, with D perhaps matching TRBD1 (6 bases). The CDR3 totals 13 residues. CDR1 and CDR2 (germline): SGHDT, YYEEEE. V was cut by 3 bases and J by 9 bases, with 10 bases left in between.

This chain joins TRBV6-1 and TRBJ2-3; TRBD1 matches 10 bases. V lost 8 bases and J lost 3; bases outside the gene matches: 2. Germline-derived CDR1 and CDR2 are MNHNS and SASEGT. The CDR3 length is 13 residues. The CDR3 region is CASRDRGTDTQYF. CDR3 in DNA: TGTGCCAGCCGGGACAGGGGTACAGATACGCAGTATTTT.